These 8 T cell receptor beta chains came from one sample sequenced in a study of T cells in Graves' hyperthyroidism and ophthalmopathy. TCR beta CDR3 sequences were amplified from RNA transcripts. The HTBI primer set served for first-round RT-PCR of the TCR CDR3. TCRdb reprocessed the multiplex PCR reads via MiXCR and lists one record per CDR3 protein. The repertoire holds nearly 600,000 distinct CDR3 sequences, with about 14% as singletons. Sequenced material: blood. Receptors originate from a woman under 30 with Graves' ophthalmopathy.

This sequence joins TRBV29-1 and TRBJ2-1; D unresolved. The CDR3 is made up of 11 amino acids. V shed 4 bases and J shed 9 bases, with 10 bases lying between them. Germline-derived CDR1 and CDR2 are SQVTM and ANQGSEA. In DNA form, the CDR3 reads TGCAGCGTTGGCCGAGATACTGAGCAGTTCTTC. Amino acid sequence: CSVGRDTEQFF.

This clonotype was detected a few times. A single base separates this from a much larger clone, so it may be a read error. The rearrangement links TRBV6-2 or TRBV6-3 to TRBJ1-1; possible D gene TRBD1, 5 bases. Germline V gives CDR1 MNHEY, CDR2 SVGEGT. Trimming pared 2 bases from V and 1 base from J, leaving 8 bases between. This CDR3 spans 14 amino acids. As DNA, the CDR3 is TGTGCCAGCAGTTACGGCAGGGCGAACACTGAAGCTTTCTTT. Translation gives CASSYGRANTEAFF.

This clonotype was counted many times. CDR3 region: CASSLRGLAGVAGSNEQFF. The CDR3 DNA reads as TGTGCCAGCAGCTTAAGGGGACTAGCGGGAGTCGCGGGGTCCAATGAGCAGTTCTTC. The rearrangement joins TRBV7-3 to TRBJ2-1, with 14 bases identical to TRBD2. Germline CDR1 SGHTA, CDR2 FQGTGA. This CDR3 has 19 residues. With 1 base clipped from V and 6 bases from J, the junction kept 11 bases outside the gene matches.

The chain links TRBV7-3 to TRBJ1-2; D possibly corresponds to TRBD1 (6 bases). This CDR3 has 15 amino acids. V was shortened by 0 bases and J by 6 bases, with 14 bases between the two germline ends. Germline V gives CDR1 SGHTA, CDR2 FQGTGA. CDR3 protein: CASSLTGDIDDGYTF. CDR3 bases: TGTGCCAGCAGCTTAACAGGGGACATCGATGATGGCTACACCTTC. Supplemented by reference TRBV7-3 and TRBJ1-2, the full variable domain reads GAGVSQTPSNKVTEKGKYVELRCDPISGHTALYWYRQSLGQGPEFLIYFQGTGAADDSGLPNDRFFAVRPEGSVSTLKIQRTERGDSAVYLCASSLTGDIDDGYTFGSGTRLTVV.

This clonotype was observed at least ten times. The chain combines TRBV28 with TRBJ2-5; 9 nucleotides agree with TRBD2. The J segment lost 4 bases and the V segment lost 7 bases, leaving 7 bases of the junction unmatched. Germline assignment: CDR1 MDHEN and CDR2 SYDVKM. This CDR3 contains 14 residues. Written as DNA, the CDR3 is TGTGCCAGCATAAGACTAGCGGTCCCAGAGACCCAGTACTTC. Protein product: CASIRLAVPETQYF.

This clonotype showed up many times. The V call is TRBV6-5, the J call TRBJ2-1, with 13 positions matching TRBD2. The CDR3 covers 17 residues. With V trimmed by 2 bases and J by 3 bases, 4 bases remained unmatched. The germline CDR1 and CDR2 sequences are MNHEY and SVGAGI. CDR3 sequence reads: CASSYTGLAGDYNEQFF. The CDR3, as DNA: TGTGCCAGCAGTTACACAGGACTAGCGGGAGACTACAATGAGCAGTTCTTC.

This clonotype showed up many times. The chain recombines TRBV18 with TRBJ2-2; no definite D call. V lost 8 bases and J 1 base, leaving 11 bases between the germline ends. Looked up from germline, CDR1 is KGHSH and CDR2 is LQKENI. There are 14 residues in the CDR3. The CDR3 DNA sequence: TGTGCCAGCAGCCCCAGACAGAACACCGGGGAGCTGTTTTTT. Translation: CASSPRQNTGELFF.

Many counts were recorded for this clonotype. This chain connects TRBV29-1 to TRBJ2-7; TRBD1 is a possible D gene (6 bases). Between the trimmed V and J ends, which lost 5 bases and 2 bases, there was a span of 13 bases. CDR1 is SQVTM, CDR2 ANQGSEA, per germline. This CDR3 has 13 amino acids. The CDR3 loop reads CSVIQGTTYEQYF. The CDR3 nucleotides read TGCAGCGTTATACAGGGTACCACCTACGAGCAGTACTTC.